This T cell receptor beta chain was obtained from a study of T cells in localized non-small cell lung cancer. Of note for this clone: Its antigen is unknown.

Findings and limits, study-wide: Paired adjacent lung recovered a median around 62 of the top 100 tumor clones. Tumor trailed uninvolved adjacent lung in T cell clonality, which peaked there. Because researchers sequenced only one region of the tumor, heterogeneity is still possible. Increased T cell density in blood showed an association with longer overall survival.

Libraries were prepared by immunoSEQ multiplex PCR; TCRdb keeps only in-frame clonotypes and omits some of them. Seen here are roughly 39,000 clones, about four fifths observed once, and the top ten hold about a third. Germline CDR1 is SGHRS and CDR2 is YFSETQ. CDR3 length: 14 residues. V was cut by 2 bases and J by 0 bases, with 8 bases left in between. The TCR sequence derives from a woman aged 40-69 years with stage II squamous cell lung carcinoma. This chain joins TRBV5-1 and TRBJ1-1; TRBD1 is a possible D gene (6 bases). Material: PBMCs, obtained before any cancer treatment. The CDR3 sequence: CASSFRGLNTEAFF. The DNA for the CDR3 is TGCGCCAGCAGCTTTAGGGGGTTGAACACTGAAGCTTTCTTT.